Listed below are T cell receptor beta chains from one sample, sequenced in a study of blood T cell repertoires in COVID-19. Measured with immunoSEQ multiplex PCR; TCRdb has only the in-frame clones, and not every one. The table records hundreds of thousands of clones, roughly 90% of them present only once. Sequenced material: peripheral blood. Source of these receptors: a woman aged 40 to 50 with COVID-19, enrolled during active disease. Both conserved end residues are part of each CDR3. The D gene is left open where the match is weak. Clone size is given for some rows only: seen once, a few or many times, or a class if the clone is expanded.

j_call v_call d_call clone_size cdr3_aa cdr3_nt
TRBJ1-2 TRBV9 NA NA CASSVSTAGESVYTF TGTGCCAGCAGCGTCAGTACGGCAGGGGAAAGCGTCTACACCTTC
TRBJ1-2 TRBV14 NA once CASSQKIGHGYTF TGTGCCAGCAGCCAAAAGATTGGCCATGGCTACACCTTC
TRBJ2-7 TRBV7-9 TRBD2 NA CATVRSGSPFYEQYF TGTGCCACCGTCCGAAGCGGGAGCCCGTTTTACGAGCAGTACTTC
TRBJ2-1 TRBV11-2 NA NA CASSLELVSYNEQFF TGTGCCAGCAGCTTAGAACTCGTCTCCTACAATGAGCAGTTCTTC
TRBJ1-2 TRBV28 NA NA CASSLFQGPGYTF TGTGCCAGCAGTTTATTCCAGGGCCCTGGCTACACCTTC
TRBJ2-1 TRBV12-3/TRBV12-4 TRBD2 NA CATTGGRRARQFF TGTGCCACCACGGGAGGTCGAAGGGCCCGCCAGTTCTTC
TRBJ1-5 TRBV10-3 NA NA CAISQGDQPQHF TGTGCCATCAGTCAGGGTGATCAGCCCCAGCATTTT
TRBJ1-2 TRBV27 NA NA CASRTRPLGYGYTF TGTGCCAGCAGAACCAGGCCTCTGGGCTATGGCTACACCTTC
TRBJ2-2 TRBV6-6 TRBD1 NA CATTGYDAGELFF TGTGCCACGACAGGGTATGACGCCGGGGAGCTGTTTTTT
TRBJ1-5 TRBV19 NA NA CASSIKGNQPQHF TGTGCCAGTAGTATAAAGGGGAATCAGCCCCAGCATTTT
TRBJ1-2 TRBV7-2 TRBD1 once CASSVQGSYGYTF TGTGCCAGCAGCGTACAGGGGAGCTATGGCTACACCTTC
TRBJ2-5 TRBV5-4 TRBD1 NA CASSMDREETQYF TGTGCCAGCAGTATGGACAGGGAAGAGACCCAGTACTTC
TRBJ1-1 TRBV12-3/TRBV12-4 NA NA CASSLRREAFF TGTGCCAGCAGTTTACGGAGAGAAGCTTTCTTT
TRBJ1-4 TRBV6-6 NA NA CASSTGTRNEKLFF TGTGCCAGCAGTACCGGGACACGTAATGAAAAACTGTTTTTT
TRBJ1-1 TRBV5-1 NA NA CASSPLQGSGTEAFF TGCGCCAGCAGCCCTCTACAGGGTTCAGGCACTGAAGCTTTCTTT
TRBJ1-3 TRBV5-4 NA NA CASSSQGSSGNTIYF TGTGCCAGCAGCTCGCAGGGGAGCTCTGGAAACACCATATATTTT
TRBJ1-5 TRBV5-4 NA NA CASSLGGGQPQHF TGTGCCAGCAGCTTGGGGGGGGGACAGCCCCAGCATTTT
TRBJ2-5 TRBV3-1/TRBV3-2 TRBD2 NA CASSQDRTSGGIQETQYF TGTGCCAGCAGCCAAGATAGGACTAGCGGGGGGATCCAAGAGACCCAGTACTTC
TRBJ1-2 TRBV5-6 TRBD1 NA CASSRDSGYGHTF TGTGCCAGCAGCCGGGACAGTGGATATGGCCACACCTTC
TRBJ2-7 TRBV12-3/TRBV12-4 TRBD2 NA CASSSIAGWEQYF TGTGCCAGCAGTTCCATAGCGGGGTGGGAGCAGTACTTC
TRBJ1-1 TRBV7-2 NA NA CASSLSPGSAEAFF TGTGCCAGCAGCTTAAGTCCAGGGTCTGCTGAAGCTTTCTTT
TRBJ2-1 TRBV7-8 NA NA CASSPTGGSYNEQFF TGTGCCAGCAGCCCCACCGGGGGCTCCTACAATGAGCAGTTCTTC
TRBJ2-3 TRBV19 NA NA CARGGVDTQYF TGTGCCAGGGGGGGAGTCGATACGCAGTATTTT
TRBJ1-3 TRBV6-5 TRBD1 few CASTRTGATGNTIYF TGTGCCAGCACCAGGACAGGGGCTACTGGAAACACCATATATTTT
TRBJ2-4 TRBV7-2 NA NA CASSRQSGGLAGSKNIQYF TGTGCCAGCAGCCGCCAAAGTGGTGGACTCGCGGGCTCCAAAAACATTCAGTACTTC
TRBJ2-7 TRBV4-3 TRBD1 NA CASSQDRQGAYEQYF TGCGCCAGCAGCCAAGACAGACAGGGGGCCTACGAGCAGTACTTC
TRBJ1-1 TRBV15 NA NA CATSRAEYVGAFF TGTGCCACCAGCAGGGCGGAGTACGTGGGAGCTTTCTTT
TRBJ2-3 TRBV6-5 TRBD2 few CASSYSGGRSTDTQYF TGTGCCAGCAGTTACTCGGGGGGGAGGAGCACAGATACGCAGTATTTT
TRBJ1-4 TRBV5-4 TRBD1 NA CASSWDRGGEKLFF TGTGCCAGCAGCTGGGACAGGGGGGGTGAAAAACTGTTTTTT
TRBJ2-2 TRBV24-1 TRBD2 NA CATQTSGGETGELFF TGTGCCACCCAGACTAGCGGGGGAGAAACCGGGGAGCTGTTTTTT
TRBJ2-3 TRBV6-5 TRBD2 NA CASKTSGGSDTQYF TGTGCCAGCAAGACTAGCGGGGGCTCAGATACGCAGTATTTT
TRBJ1-2 TRBV10-3 NA NA CAIRRSGVNYGYTF TGTGCCATCCGCCGGAGCGGCGTTAACTATGGCTACACCTTC
TRBJ2-7 TRBV6-5 TRBD1 few CASSSGTDYEQYF TGTGCCAGCAGCTCCGGGACAGACTACGAGCAGTACTTC
TRBJ2-5 TRBV19 TRBD2 NA CASKAGGRETQYF TGTGCCAGTAAAGCAGGCGGGAGAGAGACCCAGTACTTC
TRBJ1-2 TRBV7-9 TRBD1 NA CASSLRGGTGGSSGYTF TGTGCCAGCAGCCTTAGAGGCGGGACAGGGGGCTCGTCGGGCTACACCTTC
TRBJ1-4 TRBV9 TRBD1 NA CASSLSRGRVEKLFF TGTGCCAGCAGCTTAAGCAGGGGGCGCGTGGAAAAACTGTTTTTT
TRBJ1-4 TRBV24-1 NA NA CATSEPRQAGEKLFF TGTGCCACCAGTGAACCTAGACAGGCAGGCGAAAAACTGTTTTTT
TRBJ2-1 TRBV7-9 NA NA CASSGYPGQHNEQFF TGTGCCAGCAGCGGATACCCGGGACAACACAATGAGCAGTTCTTC
TRBJ1-6 TRBV4-3 NA NA CASSQGARGVNSPLHF TGCGCCAGCAGCCAGGGGGCGCGGGGGGTAAATTCACCCCTCCACTTT
TRBJ2-5 TRBV5-1 TRBD2 NA CASSLAKVAGGREETQYF TGCGCCAGCAGCTTGGCCAAGGTAGCGGGGGGGCGTGAAGAGACCCAGTACTTC
TRBJ2-1 TRBV19 TRBD2 NA CASSIEGLASGKGNEQFF TGTGCCAGTAGTATAGAAGGCTTGGCTAGCGGGAAGGGCAATGAGCAGTTCTTC
TRBJ1-2 TRBV4-3 NA NA CASSQNTGYYGYTF TGCGCCAGCAGCCAAAATACAGGGTACTATGGCTACACCTTC
TRBJ2-4 TRBV5-3 NA NA CARSHFTTLNIQYF TGTGCCAGAAGCCACTTCACTACGTTGAACATTCAGTACTTC
TRBJ1-5 TRBV4-3 TRBD1 once CASSQNSDRVAQPQHF TGCGCCAGCAGCCAAAATTCAGACAGGGTAGCGCAGCCCCAGCATTTT
TRBJ1-1 TRBV18 TRBD1 NA CASSDRGAEAFF TGTGCCAGCTCAGACAGGGGCGCTGAAGCTTTCTTT
TRBJ1-1 TRBV6-4 TRBD1 NA CASSAYAGGPTEAFF TGTGCCAGCAGTGCGTACGCAGGGGGCCCCACTGAAGCTTTCTTT
TRBJ1-2 TRBV6-6 NA few CASTAQGTYNYGYTF TGTGCCAGCACTGCTCAGGGTACTTATAACTATGGCTACACCTTC
TRBJ2-6 TRBV19 NA NA CASRNLGGANVLTF TGTGCCAGTAGGAATCTAGGTGGGGCCAACGTCCTGACTTTC
TRBJ2-3 TRBV27 TRBD2 NA CASSSQSGRVTDTQYF TGTGCCAGCAGTTCCCAAAGCGGGAGGGTCACAGATACGCAGTATTTT
TRBJ1-1 TRBV7-9 TRBD1 NA CASSVTGAAEAFF TGTGCCAGCAGCGTTACAGGGGCTGCTGAAGCTTTCTTT
TRBJ2-5 TRBV9 TRBD2 once CASSVVGLAQETQYF TGTGCCAGCAGCGTAGTGGGACTAGCCCAAGAGACCCAGTACTTC
TRBJ1-5 TRBV12-5 NA few CASGLTSNQPQHF TGTGCTAGTGGCCTAACGAGCAATCAGCCCCAGCATTTT
TRBJ2-5 TRBV7-3 TRBD1 NA CASSLDRGQETQYF TGTGCCAGCAGCTTAGACAGGGGCCAAGAGACCCAGTACTTC
TRBJ1-1 TRBV7-9 NA NA CAIAVTFSPEAFF TGTGCGATAGCAGTGACTTTTTCCCCTGAAGCTTTCTTT
TRBJ2-1 TRBV4-2 NA once CASSQDSIGAGYSYNEQFF TGTGCCAGCAGCCAAGACTCCATTGGGGCGGGATACTCCTACAATGAGCAGTTCTTC